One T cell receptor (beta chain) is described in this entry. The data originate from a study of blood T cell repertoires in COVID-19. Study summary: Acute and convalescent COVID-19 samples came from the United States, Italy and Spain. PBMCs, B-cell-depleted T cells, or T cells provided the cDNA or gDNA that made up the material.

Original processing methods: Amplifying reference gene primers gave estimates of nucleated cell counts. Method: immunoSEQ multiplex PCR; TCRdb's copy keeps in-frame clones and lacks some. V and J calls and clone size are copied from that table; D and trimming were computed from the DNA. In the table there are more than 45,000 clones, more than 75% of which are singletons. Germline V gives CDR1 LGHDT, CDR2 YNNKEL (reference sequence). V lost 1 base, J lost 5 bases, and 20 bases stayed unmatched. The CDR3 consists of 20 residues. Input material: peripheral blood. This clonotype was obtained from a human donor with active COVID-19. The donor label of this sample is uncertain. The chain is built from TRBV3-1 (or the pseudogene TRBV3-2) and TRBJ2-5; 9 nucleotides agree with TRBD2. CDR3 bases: TGTGCCAGCAGCCAAGGTCAGGGTAGCGGGAGTGGGGGTCGGCGGGAGACCCAGTACTTC. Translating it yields CASSQGQGSGSGGRRETQYF.